Given below is one T cell receptor beta chain in context. What it binds is not known. The CDR3 extends over 14 amino acids. V lost 0 bases, J lost 4 bases, and 9 bases lay in between. Per germline, CDR1 SGDLS and CDR2 YYNGEE. Here immunoSEQ multiplex PCR was the method, and the copy in TCRdb shows in-frame clones only, minus some. The profile shows approximately 60,000 clones, around 81% of them singletons. Samples of blood were obtained at baseline, on cycle 4 day 1, and on cycle 7 day 1. The sample is drawn from a study of OX40 agonist ivuxolimab in advanced cancers. Background on the study: Under the entry rules, prior anti-PD-1, anti-PD-L1 or anti-CTLA-4 therapy was allowed, and about 38% had some.

Overall study results and limits: Among some nonresponders, normalized T-cell clonal expansion was also low. CD8+ T cells averaged more expanded clones than CD4+.

The chain combines TRBV9 with TRBJ2-3; TRBD1 might be the D (5 bases). The sequence was collected from an adult with an advanced solid tumor such as melanoma, head and neck, liver or kidney cancer. The source material was CD4+ or CD8+ T cells sorted from blood, sampled in a trial of the OX40 agonist ivuxolimab. CDR3 residues: CASSVGTTADTQYF. The CDR3 nucleotides read TGTGCCAGCAGCGTAGGAACGACAGCAGATACGCAGTATTTT. The full variable domain, with the rest looked up from reference TRBV9 and TRBJ2-3, is DSGVTQTPKHLITATGQRVTLRCSPRSGDLSVYWYQQSLDQGLQFLIQYYNGEERAKGNILERFSAQQFPDLHSELNLSSLELGDSALYFCASSVGTTADTQYFGPGTRLTVL.